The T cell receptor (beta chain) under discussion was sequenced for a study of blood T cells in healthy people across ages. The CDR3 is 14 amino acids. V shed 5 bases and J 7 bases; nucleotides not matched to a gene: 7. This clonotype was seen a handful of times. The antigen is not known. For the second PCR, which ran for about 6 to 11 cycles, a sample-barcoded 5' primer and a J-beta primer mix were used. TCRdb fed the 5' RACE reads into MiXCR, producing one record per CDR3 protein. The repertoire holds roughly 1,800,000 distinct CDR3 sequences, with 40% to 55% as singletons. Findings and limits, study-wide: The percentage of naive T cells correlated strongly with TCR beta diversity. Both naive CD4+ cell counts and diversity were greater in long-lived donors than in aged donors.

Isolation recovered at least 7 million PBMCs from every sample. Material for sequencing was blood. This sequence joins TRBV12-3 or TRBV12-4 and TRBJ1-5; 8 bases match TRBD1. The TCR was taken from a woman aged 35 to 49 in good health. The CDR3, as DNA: TGTGCCAGCAGTCCCAACAGGGGGGGACAGCCCCAGCATTTT. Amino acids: CASSPNRGGQPQHF.